This TCR beta chain was recorded in a study of blood T cells in healthy people across ages. Study findings and constraints: Unsorted PBMCs blocked a conclusive comparison of naive and antigen-experienced cells. Roughly linear age-related decline in beta diversity appeared, significant by age about 40. Greater diversity and more naive CD4+ cells were seen in long-lived donors than in aged donors.

For the second PCR, which ran for roughly 7 to 11 cycles, a sample-barcoded 5' primer and a J-beta primer mix were used. MiXCR was run by TCRdb on the 5' RACE reads, yielding one entry per CDR3 protein. The sample includes over 500,000 distinct CDR3 sequences, 45% to 60% of them seen just once. No fewer than 7 million PBMCs went into each sample. A word on this clonotype: Its antigen is currently unknown. A junction boundary mismatches the germline segment, possibly from a read error.

Germline V lookup: CDR1 DFQATT, CDR2 SNEGSKA (reference sequence). This CDR3 is 17 amino acids long. This TCR derives from a woman of 80 years or more in good health. Sequences were obtained from blood. The V gene is TRBV20-1, the J gene TRBJ2-3; 7 positions match TRBD2. CDR3 amino acids: CSTRDPQRGPRFSTQYF. For the CDR3, the DNA is TGCAGTACTAGAGATCCGCAGCGGGGACCTCGGTTTAGTACGCAGTATTTT.